This T cell receptor (beta chain) was retrieved from a study of blood T cell repertoires in COVID-19. Whole-study context: Sources were T cells, B-cell-depleted T cells, or PBMCs; the material itself was cDNA or gDNA.

The assay was immunoSEQ multiplex PCR, and TCRdb's table has in-frame clones only and misses some. This table holds about 190,000 clones, roughly 80% found once. There are 14 residues in the CDR3. Per germline, CDR1 MNHEY and CDR2 SMNVEV (reference sequence). V gave up 5 bases and J gave up 1 base, with 11 bases separating them. V usage is TRBV27 and J usage is TRBJ1-1; D gene ambiguous. The sequenced sample was peripheral blood. This clonotype was sampled from a man aged 50-60 years who had recovered from COVID-19. The CDR3 region has the DNA TGTGCCAGCAGTGGATCCTGGAGGAACACTGAAGCTTTCTTT. It translates to CASSGSWRNTEAFF.